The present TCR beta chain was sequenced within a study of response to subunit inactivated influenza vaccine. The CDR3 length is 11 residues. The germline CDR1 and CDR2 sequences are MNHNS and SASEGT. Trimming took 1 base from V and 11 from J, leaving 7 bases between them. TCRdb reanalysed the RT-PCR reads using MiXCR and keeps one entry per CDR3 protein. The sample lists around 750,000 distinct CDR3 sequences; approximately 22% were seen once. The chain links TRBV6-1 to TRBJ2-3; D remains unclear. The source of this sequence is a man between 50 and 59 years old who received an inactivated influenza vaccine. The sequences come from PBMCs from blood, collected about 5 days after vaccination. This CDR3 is CASSEGPMQYF. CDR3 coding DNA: TGTGCCAGCAGTGAAGGTCCTATGCAGTATTTT.